This T cell receptor beta chain was observed in a study of CD8+CD57+ T cells in acquired aplastic anemia. Study overall: The mean DNA yield obtained from sorted CD4+ and CD8+ cells came to 3.2 ug. Findings of the study overall: Found in both controls and patients were around 30 CD8+ CDR3 sequences. Any difference that existed in CD8+ Simpson's diversity between patients and controls was not significant.

Germline V gives CDR1 SGHRS, CDR2 YFSETQ. CDR3 length equals 15 residues. The V and J ends lost 1 base and 4 bases, in that order; junction bases with no gene match: 6. Profiling of TCR beta VDJ combinations and CDR3 sequences used genomic DNA as template. TCRdb reprocessed the reads via MiXCR and lists one record per CDR3 protein. The table records 200,000 or so distinct CDR3 sequences, around 65% of them present only once. With respect to this clonotype: What it binds is not known.

J is TRBJ2-3 and V is TRBV5-1; the match to TRBD2 covers 7 bases. The specimen sequenced was sorted CD4+, CD8+, or CD8+CD57+ T cells (not recorded which) from PBMCs. The TCR originated in a human donor with severe aplastic anemia or a healthy control (not recorded which). In DNA form, the CDR3 reads TGCGCCAGCAGCTTGCGGCCTAGCGGCGCAGATACGCAGTATTTT. Protein: CASSLRPSGADTQYF.